Below are 21 T cell receptor beta chains sequenced from a single sample in a study of blood T cell repertoires in COVID-19. This table comes from immunoSEQ multiplex PCR, and its TCRdb copy is limited to in-frame clones, with some not included. The sample has some 400,000 clones, around nine tenths seen once. What was sequenced was peripheral blood. These receptors all stem from a human donor in a cohort sampled during active COVID-19.

The chain links TRBV30 to TRBJ1-4; D call uncertain. Per germline, CDR1 GTSNPN and CDR2 SVGIG (reference sequence). The CDR3 extends over 14 amino acids. Deletions cut 7 bases from V and 0 bases from J, with 12 bases between. CDR3: CASRGSTTNEKLFF. The CDR3, as DNA: TGTGCCTCCAGAGGGTCCACAACTAATGAAAAACTGTTTTTT.

The chain has TRBV28 and TRBJ1-5; D unresolved. V lost 7 bases and J 3 bases, leaving 22 bases between the germline ends. The CDR3 runs to 17 residues. CDR1 MDHEN and CDR2 SYDVKM come from the germline V gene. In nucleotides, the CDR3 is TGTGCCAGCACCCCTTATAGCAGTTCATATTACAATCAGCCCCAGCATTTT. This sequence encodes CASTPYSSSYYNQPQHF.

The chain uses TRBV7-9 and TRBJ2-3, with 12 nucleotides matching TRBD1. The germline gives CDR1 SEHNR, CDR2 FQNEAQ (reference sequence). The J segment lost 5 bases and the V segment lost 6 bases, leaving 9 bases of the junction unmatched. The CDR3 has 16 amino acids. For the CDR3, the DNA is TGTGCCAGCAGTCAAAGGGACAGGGGGCTGTTAGATACGCAGTATTTT. Protein: CASSQRDRGLLDTQYF.

V gene TRBV10-3 combines with J gene TRBJ2-3; TRBD2 matches at 13 bases. The germline gives CDR1 ENHRY, CDR2 SYGVKD. The CDR3 sequence is 15 residues long. Trimming cost V 6 bases and J 3 bases; bases outside gene matches: 3. CDR3 DNA sequence: TGTGCCATCAGCGAGGGACTAGCGGGGACAGATACGCAGTATTTT. Translated: CAISEGLAGTDTQYF.

The rearrangement links TRBV6-6 to TRBJ2-3, with 9 bases fitting TRBD1. Trimming cost V 5 bases and J 3 bases; bases outside gene matches: 12. The germline gives CDR1 MNHNY, CDR2 SVGAGI (reference sequence). The CDR3 is made up of 17 amino acids. CDR3 DNA: TGTGCCAGCAGTCAACTGAAAGACAGGGGGACTACAGATACGCAGTATTTT. Encoded protein: CASSQLKDRGTTDTQYF.

The rearrangement joins TRBV3-1 (or the pseudogene TRBV3-2) to TRBJ2-7, with D hard to call. The CDR3 spans 14 residues. The V gene's germline CDR1 is LGHDT and CDR2 YNNKEL (reference sequence). V was trimmed by 4 bases and J by 2 bases, leaving 12 bases between them. The chain's CDR3 is CASSRSQVAYEQYF. CDR3 DNA sequence: TGTGCCAGCAGCCGATCGCAGGTTGCCTACGAGCAGTACTTC.

The rearrangement joins TRBV24-1 to TRBJ2-2, with 7 positions matching TRBD1. V gave up 5 bases and J gave up 0 bases; unmatched junction bases: 5. The CDR3 consists of 16 residues. CDR1 is KGHDR, CDR2 SFDVKD, per germline. This chain's CDR3 is CATSGSGTANTGELFF. The CDR3 nucleotides read TGTGCCACCAGTGGCTCCGGGACAGCGAACACCGGGGAGCTGTTTTTT.

As DNA, the CDR3 is TGTGCCTGGGGGGAAGGGGCAGGGATCTACGAGCAGTACTTC. Its translation is CAWGEGAGIYEQYF. V is TRBV30 and J is TRBJ2-7; possible D gene TRBD1, 5 bases. The CDR3 is 14 residues long. The V end was cut by 5 bases, the J end by 3 bases, with 17 bases between. The V gene's germline CDR1 is GTSNPN and CDR2 SVGIG (reference sequence). Variable domain in full (rest from reference TRBV30 and TRBJ2-7): SQTIHQWPATLVQPVGSPLSLECTVEGTSNPNLYWYRQAAGRGLQLLFYSVGIGQISSEVPQNLSASRPQDRQFILSSKKLLLSDSGFYLCAWGEGAGIYEQYFGPGTRLTVT.

The chain combines TRBV4-2 with TRBJ2-2; D not resolved. The CDR3 consists of 15 residues. V lost 0 bases to trimming and J lost 4 bases, with 9 bases between them. Germline-derived CDR1 and CDR2 are LGHNA and YNFKEQ. CDR3 nucleotide sequence: TGTGCCAGCAGCCAAGATCAACTAACCACCGGGGAGCTGTTTTTT. Translating it yields CASSQDQLTTGELFF.

This clone was seen a single time. Distinct nucleotide sequences in the sample also encode this CDR3. V and J are TRBV3-1 (or the pseudogene TRBV3-2) and TRBJ2-7; D is uncertain. This CDR3 is built from 14 residues. Germline values: CDR1 LGHDT, CDR2 YNNKEL (reference sequence). With 1 base removed from V and 0 bases from J, the gap between germline ends came to 7 bases. The CDR3 DNA is TGTGCCAGCAGCCAAGGAGTAAGCTCCTACGAGCAGTACTTC. Encoded protein: CASSQGVSSYEQYF.

Only one count was recorded for this clone. The gene calls are TRBV6-6 and TRBJ2-5, with D possibly being TRBD2 (7 bases). Germline assignment: CDR1 MNHNY and CDR2 SVGAGI (reference sequence). The germline V and J ends were trimmed by 6 bases and 1 base, with 21 bases remaining between them. The CDR3 has 17 residues. The DNA for the CDR3 is TGTGCCAGCAGCCGAGGGTCGGGGGGCCTAATCCAAGAGACCCAGTACTTC. Translated, it gives CASSRGSGGLIQETQYF.

The rearrangement uses TRBV11-2 and TRBJ1-4; 8 bases fit TRBD1. This CDR3 has 16 amino acids. Germline V gene data show CDR1 as SGHAT and CDR2 as FQNNGV. V shed 0 bases and J 3 bases; nucleotides not matched to a gene: 3. The CDR3: CASSLDRQGSNEKLFF. As DNA, the CDR3 is TGTGCCAGCAGCTTAGATCGACAGGGGTCTAATGAAAAACTGTTTTTT.

This clone has only one observation. The genes are TRBV6-5 and TRBJ2-3; weak D call: TRBD2 (6 bases). CDR3 length: 14 residues. The germline V and J ends were trimmed by 8 bases and 2 bases, with 14 bases remaining between them. Germline V gene sequence: CDR1 MNHEY, CDR2 SVGAGI. DNA of the CDR3: TGTGCCAGCGTCCCCGCGGGAATCACAGATACGCAGTATTTT. It codes for CASVPAGITDTQYF.

The V call is TRBV19, the J call TRBJ2-7; 7 nucleotides match TRBD1. Germline V CDR1 and CDR2: LNHDA, SQIVND (reference sequence). The V and J ends lost 5 bases and 2 bases, in that order; junction bases with no gene match: 6. CDR3 size: 14 residues. DNA of the CDR3: TGTGCCAGTAGTCCCCGACAGGGCGCCTACGAGCAGTACTTC. Translated: CASSPRQGAYEQYF.

V is TRBV19 and J is TRBJ1-6; 8 bases map to TRBD1. Germline CDR1 reads LNHDA; CDR2 reads SQIVND (reference sequence). V trimming: 7 bases; J trimming: 7 bases; junction bases outside the gene matches: 6. The CDR3 sequence is 14 residues long. The CDR3 coding sequence is TGTGCCAGTACCCCAGGGGGCTACAATTCACCCCTCCACTTT. This codes for CASTPGGYNSPLHF.

The chain has TRBV30 and TRBJ1-2; 9 bases match TRBD1. CDR1 and CDR2 (germline): GTSNPN, SVGIG (reference sequence). This CDR3 is 16 amino acids long. J was trimmed by 6 bases and V by 5 bases; bases with no gene match: 16. CDR3 sequence reads: CAWGRDRAKGVDGYTF. CDR3 nucleotides: TGTGCCTGGGGTAGGGACAGGGCAAAGGGTGTGGATGGCTACACCTTC.

The genes are TRBV9 and TRBJ2-7, with 8 positions matching TRBD2. The CDR3 totals 16 residues. With V trimmed by 0 bases and J by 6 bases, 11 bases remained unmatched. Germline V gives CDR1 SGDLS, CDR2 YYNGEE. This chain's CDR3 is CASSVAQKAGEGEQYF. The CDR3 DNA reads TGTGCCAGCAGCGTAGCCCAAAAAGCGGGAGAAGGCGAGCAGTACTTC.

The chain carries TRBV5-1 and TRBJ1-1; TRBD1 might be the D (6 bases). The ends were cut back, 3 bases at V and 1 base at J, with 16 bases in the middle. The germline V gene encodes CDR1 SGHRS and CDR2 YFSETQ. The CDR3 consists of 16 residues. The CDR3 here is CASSSQGSLWNTEAFF. In nucleotides, the CDR3 is TGCGCCAGCAGCTCACAGGGCTCCTTATGGAACACTGAAGCTTTCTTT.

The chain has TRBV15 and TRBJ2-7; TRBD1 agrees at 10 bases. V lost 8 bases and J lost 5; bases outside the gene matches: 9. Germline V gives CDR1 LNHNV, CDR2 YYDKDF (reference sequence). CDR3 length: 14 residues. The CDR3 DNA is TGTGCCACCCGACAGGGGGCGACGGGCAACGAGCAGTACTTC. Protein product: CATRQGATGNEQYF. The full variable domain, rest sourced from reference TRBV15 and TRBJ2-7, is DAMVIQNPRYQVTQFGKPVTLSCSQTLNHNVMYWYQQKSSQAPKLLFHYYDKDFNNEADTPDNFQSRRPNTSFCFLDIRSPGLGDTAMYLCATRQGATGNEQYFGPGTRLTVT.

The chain is built from TRBV28 and TRBJ2-5; TRBD1 aligns across 9 bases. The V and J ends lost 6 bases and 4 bases, in that order; junction bases with no gene match: 9. Germline loops: CDR1 MDHEN, CDR2 SYDVKM. CDR3 length: 15 residues. The DNA of the CDR3 is TGTGCCAGCAGACCCGGGACAGGGATGAGAGAGACCCAGTACTTC. It codes for CASRPGTGMRETQYF.

The gene calls are TRBV5-1 and TRBJ1-1; 7 bases align to TRBD1. There are 14 residues in the CDR3. The ends lost 4 bases at V and 5 bases at J; junction bases unmatched: 8. Germline-derived CDR1 and CDR2 are SGHRS and YFSETQ. In DNA form, the CDR3 reads TGCGCCAGCAGCGTCACAGGGGTGGAGACTGAAGCTTTCTTT. It is translated as CASSVTGVETEAFF.